This TCR beta chain derives from a study of blood T cell repertoires in COVID-19 (dated by TCRdb to between 2020 and 2021). Regarding the research as a whole: The collaborator samples originated in the United States, Italy and Spain and spanned the acute and convalescent phases of COVID-19. HLA class I and class II types, where available, came from metadata supplied by the sample provider rather than from assay-based typing. The repertoires were released in a freely available public database meant as a resource for research on the immune response to SARS-CoV-2. Deeply sampled blood TCRbeta repertoires from subjects exposed to, actively infected with, or recovered from COVID-19 were included in the dataset. Samples were obtained from the ongoing ImmuneRACE study (first 160 participants) and from 1,000 to 1,500 subjects provided by 6 global collaborators. The sample metadata nearly always contained a de-identified subject ID, COVID-19 status, age in years and sex. The prospective study material was composed of cDNA or gDNA derived from T cells, B-cell-depleted T cells, or PBMCs.

The immunoSEQ Assay, a bias-controlled multiplex PCR, was used to amplify TCRbeta CDR3 regions from genomic DNA. In the paper's pipeline: Nucleated cell counts per sample were estimated from amplification of reference gene primers within the assay. Sequence reads were collapsed and filtered to measure the absolute abundance of every unique TCRbeta CDR3 rearrangement. For each sample, productive Simpson clonality was calculated as the square root of Simpson's diversity index over productive rearrangements. Drawn from immuneACCESS, this table holds only the in-frame rearrangements with V and J called that TCRdb kept. Clones are partly lost; checked studies trace under half to an unresolved V gene and leave the rest unexplained. The V and J calls and clone size come from that table; D and trimming were worked out from the DNA. The sample table holds 200,000 to 250,000 clones, of which approximately 87% were seen once. The top ten hold 6.2% of the sample.

Overall study outcomes, separate from this receptor: The quantity of clinical and demographic metadata differed by source and by participant and was supplied without curation.

Collaborating institutions collected whole blood in K2EDTA tubes following their own protocols. For TCRbeta analysis, collaborators shipped samples as frozen whole blood, isolated PBMCs, or DNA extracted from either of those sample types. The CDR3 runs 17 residues from the cysteine to the phenylalanine. CDR3 DNA is the only sequence kept; it has 51 bases, read in frame from the first base. The germline V gene encodes CDR1 LNHDA and CDR2 SQIVND (reference sequence). V loses 5 bases at its end and J loses 1 base; junction bases beyond the gene matches: 10. Remarks on this clone: Its antigen remains undetermined. Base qualities are not recorded, but no much larger clone differs from it by a single base.

This sequence originates from a man aged 55 to 70 with acute or convalescent COVID-19. The V gene is TRBV19 and the J gene is TRBJ2-3; TRBD1 aligns with 9 central bases. The sequenced sample was peripheral blood. The DNA sequence is as follows: TGTGCCAGTAGTGAGGGACAGGGCCCGAGAGGCACAGATACGCAGTATTTT. The translation is CASSEGQGPRGTDTQYF.